This T cell receptor (beta chain) was found in a study of PD-1 blockade in classical Hodgkin lymphoma. General study findings and limits: Still unresolved is the cause of the repertoire differences, which may be disease activity or prior therapy. Compared with healthy donors, newly diagnosed patients reportedly showed lower baseline TCR diversity.

Generated by immunoSEQ multiplex PCR, the TCRdb table keeps only in-frame clones and is missing some. The sample consists of approximately 84,000 clones, about 83% of them appearing once. With V trimmed by 0 bases and J by 7 bases, 7 bases remained unmatched. The CDR3 spans 15 residues. Germline CDR1 and CDR2: MNHEY and SVGAGI. Concerning this clone itself: Its antigen remains unknown.

Time point of the sample: cycle 4 day 1 (C4D1), after five to seven weeks of nivolumab. Every patient was affected by relapse after autologous stem cell transplantation, while exposure to brentuximab vedotin was not uniform. Classifying best responses yielded complete response, partial response or progressive disease. This rearrangement joins TRBV6-5 to TRBJ2-7; TRBD2 aligns across 9 bases. The TCR was taken from a human donor with classical Hodgkin lymphoma. Source: peripheral blood mononuclear cells (PBMCs), taken before the fourth cycle of nivolumab. This CDR3 reads CASSYSGLAGREQYF. DNA for the CDR3: TGTGCCAGCAGTTACTCAGGGCTAGCGGGACGTGAGCAGTACTTC.